This TCR beta chain was sequenced in a study of blood T cell repertoires in COVID-19. Background on the study: Nucleic acid was either cDNA or gDNA, and it came from T cells, B-cell-depleted T cells, or PBMCs.

The CDR3 consists of 15 residues. Losses at the gene ends were 3 bases for V and 4 bases for J; bases not matched to a gene: 8. CDR1 and CDR2 (germline): SGHAT, FQNNGV. Original handling: Amplification of reference gene primers provided the estimated nucleated cell counts. Sequencing used immunoSEQ multiplex PCR; TCRdb keeps in-frame clones, though not all of them. V, J and clone size were drawn from that table, and D and trimming were deduced from the DNA. The table has 200,000 to 250,000 clones, approximately 81% seen once. This TCR derives from a man between 25 and 39 years old with active or convalescent COVID-19. Material for sequencing was peripheral blood. The chain combines TRBV11-2 with TRBJ1-1, with 7 positions matching TRBD1. CDR3 in amino acids: CASSFHRGSATEAFF. The CDR3, as DNA: TGTGCCAGCAGCTTCCACAGGGGCTCCGCCACTGAAGCTTTCTTT.